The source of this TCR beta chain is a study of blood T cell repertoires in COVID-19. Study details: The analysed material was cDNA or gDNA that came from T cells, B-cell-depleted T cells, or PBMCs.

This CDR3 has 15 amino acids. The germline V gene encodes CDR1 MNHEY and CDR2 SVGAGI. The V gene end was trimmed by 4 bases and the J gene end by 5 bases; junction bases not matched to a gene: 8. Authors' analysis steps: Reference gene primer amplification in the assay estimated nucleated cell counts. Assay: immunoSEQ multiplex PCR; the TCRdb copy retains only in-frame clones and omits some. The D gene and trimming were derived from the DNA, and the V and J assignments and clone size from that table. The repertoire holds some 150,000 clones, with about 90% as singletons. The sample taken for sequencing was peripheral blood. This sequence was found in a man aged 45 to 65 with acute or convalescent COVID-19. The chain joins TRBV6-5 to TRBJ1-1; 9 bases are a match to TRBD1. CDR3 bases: TGTGCCAGCAGTTTTCCGGGACAGGGAGAAACTGAAGCTTTCTTT. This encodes CASSFPGQGETEAFF.